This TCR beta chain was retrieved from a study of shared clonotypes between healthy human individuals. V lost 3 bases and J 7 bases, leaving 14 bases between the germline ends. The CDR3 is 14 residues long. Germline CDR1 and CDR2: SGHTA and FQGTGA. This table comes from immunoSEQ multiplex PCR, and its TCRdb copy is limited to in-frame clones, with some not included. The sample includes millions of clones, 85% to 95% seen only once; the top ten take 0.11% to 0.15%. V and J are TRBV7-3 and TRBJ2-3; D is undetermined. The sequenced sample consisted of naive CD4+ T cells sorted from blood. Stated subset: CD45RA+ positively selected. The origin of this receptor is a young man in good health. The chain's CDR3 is CASSLGTATNTQYF. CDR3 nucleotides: TGTGCCAGCAGCTTGGGCACAGCCACGAATACGCAGTATTTT.